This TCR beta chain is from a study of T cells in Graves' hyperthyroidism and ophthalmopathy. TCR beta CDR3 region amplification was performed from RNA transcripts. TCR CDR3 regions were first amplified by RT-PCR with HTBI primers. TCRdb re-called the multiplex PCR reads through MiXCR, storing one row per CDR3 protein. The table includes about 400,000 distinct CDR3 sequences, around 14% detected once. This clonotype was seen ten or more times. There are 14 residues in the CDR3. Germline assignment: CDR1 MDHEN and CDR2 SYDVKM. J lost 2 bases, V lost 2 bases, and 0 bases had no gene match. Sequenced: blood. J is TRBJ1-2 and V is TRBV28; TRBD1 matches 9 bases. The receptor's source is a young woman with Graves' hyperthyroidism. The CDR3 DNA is TGTGCCAGCAGTTTAACAGGGGGCAACTATGGCTACACCTTC. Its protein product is CASSLTGGNYGYTF.